The entry below describes one TCR beta chain. V was cut by 0 bases and J by 4 bases, with 21 bases left in between. This CDR3 contains 17 residues. Germline V gene data show CDR1 as GTSNPN and CDR2 as SVGIG (reference sequence). Per the study methods: It was from reference gene primer amplification that nucleated cell counts were estimated. Only in-frame clones appear in the TCRdb table, and some are missing; sequencing was by immunoSEQ multiplex PCR. The DNA gave D and trimming, while V, J and clone size come from that table. The top ten clones hold 9.4% of a sample with 100,000 or so clones, around 81% of them seen once. The data were obtained in a study of blood T cell repertoires in COVID-19. Study as a whole: The United States, Italy and Spain were the sources of the acute and convalescent COVID-19 samples. Sources were T cells, B-cell-depleted T cells, or PBMCs; the material itself was cDNA or gDNA.

The chain couples TRBV30 to TRBJ1-1; D uncertain. The TCR was taken from a woman aged 70-85 years with acute or convalescent COVID-19. The sample consisted of peripheral blood. CDR3 residues: CAWSVTVRALRGTEAFF. For the CDR3, the DNA is TGTGCCTGGAGTGTTACTGTTCGTGCCTTACGGGGCACTGAAGCTTTCTTT.